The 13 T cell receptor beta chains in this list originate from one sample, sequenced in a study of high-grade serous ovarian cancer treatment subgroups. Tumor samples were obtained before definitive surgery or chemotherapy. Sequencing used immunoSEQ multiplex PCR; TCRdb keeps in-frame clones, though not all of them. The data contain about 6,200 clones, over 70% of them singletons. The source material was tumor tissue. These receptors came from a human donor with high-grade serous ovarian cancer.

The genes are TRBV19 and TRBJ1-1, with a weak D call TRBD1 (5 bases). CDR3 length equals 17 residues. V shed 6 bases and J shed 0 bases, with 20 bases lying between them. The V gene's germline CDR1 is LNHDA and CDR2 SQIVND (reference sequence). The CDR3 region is CASRIHPFQDMNTEAFF. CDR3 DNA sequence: TGTGCCAGTAGAATCCACCCTTTCCAGGACATGAACACTGAAGCTTTCTTT.

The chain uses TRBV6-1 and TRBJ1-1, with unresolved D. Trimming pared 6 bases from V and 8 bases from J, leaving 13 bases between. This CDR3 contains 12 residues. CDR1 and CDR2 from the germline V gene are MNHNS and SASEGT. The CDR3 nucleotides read TGTGCCAGCAGCTACGGACTTTCGGAAGCTTTCTTT. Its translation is CASSYGLSEAFF.

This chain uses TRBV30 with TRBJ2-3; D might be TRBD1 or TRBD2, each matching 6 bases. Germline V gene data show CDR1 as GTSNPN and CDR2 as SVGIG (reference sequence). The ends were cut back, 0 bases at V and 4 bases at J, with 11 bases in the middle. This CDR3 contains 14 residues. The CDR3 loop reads CAWSVGGRPDTQYF. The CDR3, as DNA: TGTGCCTGGAGTGTAGGGGGGCGACCAGATACGCAGTATTTT.

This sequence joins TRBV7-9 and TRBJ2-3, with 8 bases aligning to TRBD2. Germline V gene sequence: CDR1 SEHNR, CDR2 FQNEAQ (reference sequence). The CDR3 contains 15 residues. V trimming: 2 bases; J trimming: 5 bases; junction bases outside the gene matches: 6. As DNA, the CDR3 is TGTGCCAGCAGCTTACAAGCGGGAGATATAGATACGCAGTATTTT. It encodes CASSLQAGDIDTQYF.

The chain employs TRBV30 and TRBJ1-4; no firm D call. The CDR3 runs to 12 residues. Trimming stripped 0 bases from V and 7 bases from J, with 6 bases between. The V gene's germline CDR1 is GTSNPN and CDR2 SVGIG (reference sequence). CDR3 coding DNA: TGTGCCTGGAGTGTACTTCGTGAAAAACTGTTTTTT. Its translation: CAWSVLREKLFF.

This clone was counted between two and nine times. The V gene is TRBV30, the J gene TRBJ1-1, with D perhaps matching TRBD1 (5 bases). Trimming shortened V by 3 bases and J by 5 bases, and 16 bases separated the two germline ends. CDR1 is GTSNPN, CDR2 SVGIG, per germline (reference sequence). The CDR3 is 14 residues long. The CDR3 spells CAWRLGGEGTEAFF. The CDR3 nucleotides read TGTGCCTGGAGGTTGGGGGGAGAGGGGACTGAAGCTTTCTTT.

The DNA for the CDR3 is TGTGCCAGCAGCTTGGCTGGGGCAACTAATGAAAAACTGTTTTTT. This codes for CASSLAGATNEKLFF. The chain links TRBV5-5 to TRBJ1-4; D not resolved. CDR1 SGHKS and CDR2 YYEKEE come from the germline V gene (reference sequence). Trimming cost V 0 bases and J 0 bases, with 6 bases left between them. The CDR3 is 15 residues long.

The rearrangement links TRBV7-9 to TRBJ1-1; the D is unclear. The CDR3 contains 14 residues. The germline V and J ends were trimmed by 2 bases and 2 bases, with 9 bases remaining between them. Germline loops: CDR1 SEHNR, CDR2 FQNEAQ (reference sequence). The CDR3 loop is CASSLSSGNTEAFF. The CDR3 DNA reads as TGTGCCAGCAGCTTATCATCAGGCAACACTGAAGCTTTCTTT.

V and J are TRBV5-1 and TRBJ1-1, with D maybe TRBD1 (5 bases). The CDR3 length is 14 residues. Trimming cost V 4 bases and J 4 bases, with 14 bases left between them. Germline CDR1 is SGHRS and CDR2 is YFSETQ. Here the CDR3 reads CASSPTGERTEAFF. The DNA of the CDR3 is TGCGCCAGCAGCCCCACGGGGGAGCGCACTGAAGCTTTCTTT.

The CDR3 coding sequence is TGTGCCAGCTCACCGCCCCGGCCTAACACCGGGGAGCTGTTTTTT. Its translation: CASSPPRPNTGELFF. J is TRBJ2-2 and V is TRBV18; no reliable D call. V was clipped by 3 bases and J by 2 bases, with 10 bases between them. Looked up from germline, CDR1 is KGHSH and CDR2 is LQKENI. This CDR3 has 15 residues.

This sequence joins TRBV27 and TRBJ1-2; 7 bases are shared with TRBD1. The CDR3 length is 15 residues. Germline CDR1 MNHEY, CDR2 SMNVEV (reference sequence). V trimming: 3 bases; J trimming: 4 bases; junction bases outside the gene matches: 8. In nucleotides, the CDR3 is TGTGCCAGCAGTTTCAACCCACAGGGGAGCTATGGCTACACCTTC. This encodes CASSFNPQGSYGYTF.

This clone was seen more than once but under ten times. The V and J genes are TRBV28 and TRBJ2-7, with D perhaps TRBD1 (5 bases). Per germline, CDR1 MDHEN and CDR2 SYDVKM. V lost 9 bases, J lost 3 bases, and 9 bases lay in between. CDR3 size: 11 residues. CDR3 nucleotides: TGTGCCAGTATGGACATCTACGAGCAGTACTTC. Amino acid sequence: CASMDIYEQYF.

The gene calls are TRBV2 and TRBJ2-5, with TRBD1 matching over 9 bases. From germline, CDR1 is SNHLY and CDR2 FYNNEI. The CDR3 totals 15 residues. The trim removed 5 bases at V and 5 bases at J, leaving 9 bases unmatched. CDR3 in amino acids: CASSHRTGAGETQYF. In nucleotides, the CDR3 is TGTGCCAGCAGTCACAGGACAGGGGCGGGGGAGACCCAGTACTTC.